This T cell receptor beta chain was sequenced for a study of shared clonotypes between healthy human individuals. The CDR3 has 16 residues. The ends were cut back, 0 bases at V and 6 bases at J, with 16 bases in the middle. Germline values: CDR1 SGHKS, CDR2 YYEKEE (reference sequence). This table comes from immunoSEQ multiplex PCR, and its TCRdb copy is limited to in-frame clones, with some not included. This table holds about 610,000 clones, roughly 95% found once. The naive CD8 population came from CD45RO-negative cells selected for CCR7, without terminally differentiated effector memory CD45RA+ cells.

The sequence came from a woman younger than 45 in good health. The sequenced sample consisted of naive CD8+ T cells sorted from blood. The V gene is TRBV5-5, the J gene TRBJ2-1; D tentatively fits TRBD1 or TRBD2 (6 bases each). The CDR3, as DNA: TGTGCCAGCAGCTTGGAGGGGGGAGGCCCCATCAATGAGCAGTTCTTC. This gives the protein CASSLEGGGPINEQFF.